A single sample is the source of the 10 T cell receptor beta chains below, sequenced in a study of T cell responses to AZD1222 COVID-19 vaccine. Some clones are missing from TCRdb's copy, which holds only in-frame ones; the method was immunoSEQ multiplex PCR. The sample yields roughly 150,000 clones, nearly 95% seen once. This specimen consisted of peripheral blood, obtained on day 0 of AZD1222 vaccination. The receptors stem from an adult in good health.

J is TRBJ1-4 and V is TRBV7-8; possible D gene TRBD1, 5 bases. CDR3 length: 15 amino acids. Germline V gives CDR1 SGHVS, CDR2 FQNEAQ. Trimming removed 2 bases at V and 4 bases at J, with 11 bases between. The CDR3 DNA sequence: TGTGCCAGCAGCTTAAGGGGCAGGGTTAATGAAAAACTGTTTTTT. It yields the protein CASSLRGRVNEKLFF.

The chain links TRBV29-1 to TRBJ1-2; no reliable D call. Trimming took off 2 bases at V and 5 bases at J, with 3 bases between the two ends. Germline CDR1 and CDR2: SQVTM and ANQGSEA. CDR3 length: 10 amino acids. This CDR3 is CSVELYGYTF. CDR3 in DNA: TGCAGCGTTGAACTTTATGGCTACACCTTC. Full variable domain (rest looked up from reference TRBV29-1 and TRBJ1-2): SAVISQKPSRDICQRGTSLTIQCQVDSQVTMMFWYRQQPGQSLTLIATANQGSEATYESGFVIDKFPISRPNLTFSTLTVSNMSPEDSSIYLCSVELYGYTFGSGTRLTVV.

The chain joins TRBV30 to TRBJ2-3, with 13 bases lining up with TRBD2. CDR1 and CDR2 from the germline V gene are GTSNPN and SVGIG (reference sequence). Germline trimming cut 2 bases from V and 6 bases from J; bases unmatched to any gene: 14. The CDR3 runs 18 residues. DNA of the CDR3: TGTGCCTGGAGTTTGGCTATTGGACTAGCGGGAGTTCGCGATACGCAGTATTTT. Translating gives CAWSLAIGLAGVRDTQYF.

CDR3 sequence (DNA): TGTGCCAGCAGTACGGTCTACGAGCAGTACTTC. This sequence encodes CASSTVYEQYF. The V and J genes are TRBV3-1 (or the pseudogene TRBV3-2) and TRBJ2-7, with unresolved D. The germline V gene has CDR1 LGHDT and CDR2 YNNKEL (reference sequence). This CDR3 has 11 amino acids. V shed 6 bases and J shed 3 bases, with 6 bases lying between them.

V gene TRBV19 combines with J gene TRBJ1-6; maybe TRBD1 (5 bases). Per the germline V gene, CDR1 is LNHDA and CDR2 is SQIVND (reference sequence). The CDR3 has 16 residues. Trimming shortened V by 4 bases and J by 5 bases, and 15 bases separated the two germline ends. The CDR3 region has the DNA TGTGCCAGTAGTACCTCCTCGGGACGGCATAATTCACCCCTCCACTTT. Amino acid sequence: CASSTSSGRHNSPLHF.

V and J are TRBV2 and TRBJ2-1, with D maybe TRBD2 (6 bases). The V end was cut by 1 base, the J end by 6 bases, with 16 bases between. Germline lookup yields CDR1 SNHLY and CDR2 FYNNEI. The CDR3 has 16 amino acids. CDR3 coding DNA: TGTGCCAGCAGTGAAGGTTACCGCAGAGCGGGCAATGAGCAGTTCTTC. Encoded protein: CASSEGYRRAGNEQFF.

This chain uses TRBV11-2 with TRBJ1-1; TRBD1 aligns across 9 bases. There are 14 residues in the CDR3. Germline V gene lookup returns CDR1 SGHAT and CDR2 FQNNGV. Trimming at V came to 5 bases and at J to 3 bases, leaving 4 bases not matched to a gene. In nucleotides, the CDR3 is TGTGCCAGCAGCCGGACAGGGGTAGACACTGAAGCTTTCTTT. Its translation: CASSRTGVDTEAFF.

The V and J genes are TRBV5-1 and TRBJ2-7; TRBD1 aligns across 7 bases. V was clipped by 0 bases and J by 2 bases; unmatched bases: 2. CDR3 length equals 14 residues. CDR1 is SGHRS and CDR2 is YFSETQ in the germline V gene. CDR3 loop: CASSLGDSTYEQYF. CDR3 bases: TGCGCCAGCAGCTTGGGGGACAGCACCTACGAGCAGTACTTC.

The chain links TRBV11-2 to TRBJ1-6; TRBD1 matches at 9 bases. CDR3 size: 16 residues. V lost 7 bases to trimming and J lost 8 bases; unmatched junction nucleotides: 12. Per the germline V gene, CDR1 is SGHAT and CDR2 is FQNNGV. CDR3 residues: CASTVTGGPADSPLHF. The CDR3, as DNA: TGTGCCAGCACCGTGACAGGGGGACCAGCGGATTCACCCCTCCACTTT.

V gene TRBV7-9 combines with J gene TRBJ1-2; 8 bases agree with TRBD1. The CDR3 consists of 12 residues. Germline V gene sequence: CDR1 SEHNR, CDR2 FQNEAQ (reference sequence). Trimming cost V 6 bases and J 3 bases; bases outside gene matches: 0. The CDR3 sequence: CASRDRDYGYTF. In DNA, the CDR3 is TGTGCCAGCAGGGACAGGGACTATGGCTACACCTTC.